This T cell receptor (beta chain) originates from a study of blood T cell repertoires in COVID-19. Turning to the study itself: Sources were T cells, B-cell-depleted T cells, or PBMCs; the material itself was cDNA or gDNA.

The germline V gene has CDR1 SGHTA and CDR2 FQGNSA. Trimming removed 8 bases at V and 7 bases at J, with 18 bases between. CDR3 size: 14 residues. Here immunoSEQ multiplex PCR was the method, and the copy in TCRdb shows in-frame clones only, minus some. Of about 190,000 clones listed, around 80% are singletons. This receptor was obtained from a woman between 50 and 59 years old with acute or convalescent COVID-19. The genes are TRBV7-2 and TRBJ2-1, with D perhaps TRBD2 (5 bases). The sequenced sample consisted of peripheral blood. The CDR3 sequence: CASLHEGLRNEQFF. The CDR3 DNA follows: TGTGCCAGCCTACACGAGGGCCTTAGGAATGAGCAGTTCTTC.